These T cell receptor beta chains were read from a single sample in a study of blood T cell repertoires in COVID-19. The repertoire was sequenced with immunoSEQ multiplex PCR; TCRdb's copy has only in-frame clones and lacks some. This sample has about 430,000 clones, with 70% to 90% found just once. Sequencing used PBMCs or T cells enriched from blood (not recorded which). The receptors shown here come from a woman younger than 30 who had been exposed to COVID-19. Each CDR3 is given with its conserved first and last residue. A D gene is named only where the DNA matches it firmly. A row's size may be missing; if present it is once, few, many or a size class.

>.|TRBJ2-7|TRBV7-2|.
TGTGCCAGCAGCCTCTTAGGGACACCAGTATACGAGCAGTACTTC
CASSLLGTPVYEQYF
>.|TRBJ2-1|TRBV24-1|TRBD2
TGTGCCACCAGTGTTCTAGCGGGAGGGTACAATGAGCAGTTCTTC
CATSVLAGGYNEQFF
>.|TRBJ2-1|TRBV7-8|TRBD2
TGTGCCAGCAGCCACAGTGCGGGGGGCAGGAACAATGAGCAGTTCTTC
CASSHSAGGRNNEQFF
>.|TRBJ1-6|TRBV6-6|TRBD1
TGTGCCAGCAGTTTTGGACAGGATAATTCACCCCTCCACTTT
CASSFGQDNSPLHF
>.|TRBJ2-7|TRBV19|.
TGTGCCAGTAGTATCGGGGCGGGGTACGAGCAGTACTTC
CASSIGAGYEQYF
>.|TRBJ2-4|TRBV7-9|.
TGTGCCAGCAGCTTAGGGGGACACGATGGTCAGTACTTC
CASSLGGHDGQYF
>.|TRBJ1-5|TRBV27|TRBD1
TGTGCCAGCAGTACAGGGGGTAGCAATCAGCCCCAGCATTTT
CASSTGGSNQPQHF
>.|TRBJ2-1|TRBV7-6|TRBD2
TGTGCCAGCAGCTCCACTAGCGGGGGGGACAATGAGCAGTTCTTC
CASSSTSGGDNEQFF
>.|TRBJ1-4|TRBV3-1/TRBV3-2|.
TGTGCCAGCAGCTTCGGGAGTAATGAAAAACTGTTTTTT
CASSFGSNEKLFF
>.|TRBJ1-5|TRBV30|.
TGTGCCTGGAGCTCCTTAGGGGGAAGCAATCAGCCCCAGCATTTT
CAWSSLGGSNQPQHF
>.|TRBJ1-2|TRBV7-8|.
TGTGCCAGCAGCTTGACAGGCCGCTATGGCTACACCTTC
CASSLTGRYGYTF
>.|TRBJ2-7|TRBV28|.
TGTGCCAGCAGTTTCCAGGACAGTAAGCAGTACTTC
CASSFQDSKQYF
>.|TRBJ1-1|TRBV27|.
TGTGCCAGCAGTTTAGGTTTCGACAACATGAACACTGAAGCTTTCTTT
CASSLGFDNMNTEAFF
>.|TRBJ2-3|TRBV7-9|TRBD1
TGTGCCAGCAGCTTATTACTACAGGGGGCCCTAGGTAGTACGCAGTATTTT
CASSLLLQGALGSTQYF
>.|TRBJ2-2|TRBV4-3|TRBD2
TGCGCCAGCAGCCCTCGGACTAGCGGGAACACCGGGGAGCTGTTTTTT
CASSPRTSGNTGELFF
>.|TRBJ2-6|TRBV29-1|.
TGCAGCGTTGGGAAAACGGGGGATACTGGGGCCAACGTCCTGACTTTC
CSVGKTGDTGANVLTF
>.|TRBJ2-3|TRBV28|TRBD2
TGTGCCAGCAGCCGACTAGCGGGAGCAGATACGCAGTATTTT
CASSRLAGADTQYF
>.|TRBJ2-1|TRBV4-2|TRBD1
TGTGCCAGCAGCCCTGACAGGGGCTACAATGAGCAGTTCTTC
CASSPDRGYNEQFF
>.|TRBJ2-2|TRBV29-1|TRBD1
TGCAGCGCACGACAGGGTATCGCGAACACCGGGGAGCTGTTTTTT
CSARQGIANTGELFF
>.|TRBJ1-1|TRBV27|.
TGTGCCAGCAGTTCGGAGCACGTGATGAACACTGAAGCTTTCTTT
CASSSEHVMNTEAFF
>.|TRBJ2-1|TRBV27|TRBD2
TGTGCCAGCAGCCTTGTCCCGGGACTAGCAGACGAGCAGTTCTTC
CASSLVPGLADEQFF
>.|TRBJ2-7|TRBV10-3|.
TGTGCCATCAGTGAAAGTGCCGCACTATACGAGCAGTACTTC
CAISESAALYEQYF
>few|TRBJ1-2|TRBV28|TRBD1
TGTGCCAGCAGCCCCCCCGGGACAGGGTTGGGGAATGGCTACACCTTC
CASSPPGTGLGNGYTF
>.|TRBJ1-4|TRBV27|.
TGTGCCAGCCACGGACTGGGTGAAAAACTGTTTTTT
CASHGLGEKLFF
>.|TRBJ1-1|TRBV4-2|.
TGTGCCAGCAGCCAGCGGGATAACACTGAAGCTTTCTTT
CASSQRDNTEAFF
>.|TRBJ1-4|TRBV6-5|TRBD1
TGTGCCAGCAGAGACAGGGGGCGTGAAGAAAAACTGTTTTTT
CASRDRGREEKLFF
>.|TRBJ2-3|TRBV5-1|TRBD1
TGCGCCAGCAGCTTGAGGGGGGACAGGCCCACAGATACGCAGTATTTT
CASSLRGDRPTDTQYF
>few|TRBJ1-5|TRBV30|.
TGTGCCTGGAGTGTATTTGTAGGGGAAGGGCCCCAGCATTTT
CAWSVFVGEGPQHF
>.|TRBJ1-1|TRBV25-1|TRBD1
TGTGCCAGCACTCAGACAGGGTGGAATACTGAAGCTTTCTTT
CASTQTGWNTEAFF
>.|TRBJ2-1|TRBV9|.
TGTGCCAGCAGCGTAGCACACCTCAATGAGCAGTTCTTC
CASSVAHLNEQFF
>.|TRBJ2-2|TRBV9|TRBD1
TGTGCCAGCAGCGGAGGGACAGGGAACACCGGGGAGCTGTTTTTT
CASSGGTGNTGELFF
>.|TRBJ1-6|TRBV7-8|.
TGTGCCAGCGGTAGAGGGGGTCCACCCCTCCACTTT
CASGRGGPPLHF
>.|TRBJ1-6|TRBV3-1/TRBV3-2|TRBD1
TGTGCCAGCAGCCAAGATCCAGGGGGCGGGTCACCCCTCCACTTT
CASSQDPGGGSPLHF
>once|TRBJ2-7|TRBV19|TRBD2
TGTGCCAGTAGTGAAGCGCGGGGGTACTACGAGCAGTACTTC
CASSEARGYYEQYF
>once|TRBJ2-1|TRBV15|.
TGTGCCACCAGCTGGGCAAGCCGGGGGTTCAATGAGCAGTTCTTC
CATSWASRGFNEQFF
>.|TRBJ1-2|TRBV29-1|.
TGCAGCGTTGAAGTCAGCTATGGCTACACCTTC
CSVEVSYGYTF
>.|TRBJ2-7|TRBV4-3|.
TGCGCCAGCAGCCCCTATCTCGGGGTCGAGCAGTACTTC
CASSPYLGVEQYF
>.|TRBJ2-2|TRBV18|TRBD2
TGTGCCAGCTCGGAGACTAGCGGGAAGAGGGGGAACACCGGGGAGCTGTTTTTT
CASSETSGKRGNTGELFF
>.|TRBJ1-6|TRBV28|.
TGTGCCAGCACCAAACAGGGAAATTCACCCCTCCACTTT
CASTKQGNSPLHF
>.|TRBJ2-3|TRBV10-3|TRBD1
TGTGCCATCAGCGGGACAGGGGTCACAGATACGCAGTATTTT
CAISGTGVTDTQYF
>.|TRBJ2-2|TRBV4-3|TRBD2
TGCGCCAGCAGCCAAGATTCTCTTGCCGGGGGGGTCACCGGGGAGCTGTTTTTT
CASSQDSLAGGVTGELFF
>.|TRBJ1-2|TRBV4-1|TRBD1
TGCGCCAGCAGCCAAGCGACAGGGGACCGTGGCTACACCTTC
CASSQATGDRGYTF
>.|TRBJ2-5|TRBV25-1|TRBD1
TGTGCCAGCAGTGAATACCCGGGACAGAAGTACCAAGAGACCCAGTACTTC
CASSEYPGQKYQETQYF
>.|TRBJ1-2|TRBV18|TRBD1
TGTGCCAGCTCACCACTGCAGGGGGCAAACTATGGCTACACCTTC
CASSPLQGANYGYTF
>.|TRBJ2-1|TRBV5-4|TRBD2
TGTGCCAGCAGCTTAGGACTAGCGGGGGAGCAGTTCTTC
CASSLGLAGEQFF
>.|TRBJ2-3|TRBV23-1|.
TGCGCCAGCAGTCAAAATTTGTTTTCTAGCACAGATACGCAGTATTTT
CASSQNLFSSTDTQYF
>.|TRBJ2-1|TRBV29-1|TRBD1
TGCAGCGTGACAGGGCACCGTACCTCCTACAATGAGCAGTTCTTC
CSVTGHRTSYNEQFF
>.|TRBJ1-1|TRBV19|TRBD1
TGTGCCAGCGACAGGGTTGGAAACACTGAAGCTTTCTTT
CASDRVGNTEAFF
>.|TRBJ2-7|TRBV7-9|TRBD1
TGTGCCAGCAGCGCGGGTGGGACAGGGACCCCACCGGGGTTC
CASSAGGTGTPPGF
>.|TRBJ1-1|TRBV28|.
TGTGCCAGCAGAGAGGGGGATGCTGAAGCTTTCTTT
CASREGDAEAFF
>once|TRBJ2-1|TRBV29-1|.
TGCAGCGTTGACCGGGGAGCCTCCTACAATGAGCAGTTCTTC
CSVDRGASYNEQFF
>.|TRBJ2-3|TRBV18|.
TGTGCCAGCTCACCACCGACAGGCATCACAGATACGCAGTATTTT
CASSPPTGITDTQYF